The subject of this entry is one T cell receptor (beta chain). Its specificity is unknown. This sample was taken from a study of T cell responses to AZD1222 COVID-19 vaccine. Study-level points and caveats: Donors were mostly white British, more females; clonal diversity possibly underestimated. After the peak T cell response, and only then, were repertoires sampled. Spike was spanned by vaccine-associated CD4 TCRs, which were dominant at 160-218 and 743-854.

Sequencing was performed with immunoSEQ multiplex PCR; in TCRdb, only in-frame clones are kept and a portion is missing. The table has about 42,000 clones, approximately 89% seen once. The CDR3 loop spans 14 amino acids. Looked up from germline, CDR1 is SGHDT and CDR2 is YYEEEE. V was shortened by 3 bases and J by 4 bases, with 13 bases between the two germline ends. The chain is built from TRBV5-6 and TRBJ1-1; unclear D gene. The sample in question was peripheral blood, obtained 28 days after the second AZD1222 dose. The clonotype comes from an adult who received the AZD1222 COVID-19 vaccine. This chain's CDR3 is CASSSGLRGTEAFF. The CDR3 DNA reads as TGTGCCAGCAGCTCTGGACTCCGAGGCACTGAAGCTTTCTTT.